This T cell receptor (beta chain) was sequenced during a study of blood T cell repertoires in COVID-19 (dated by TCRdb to 2020 to 2022). Regarding the complete study: Collaborator samples came from the United States, Italy and Spain and covered acute and convalescent phases of COVID-19. The samples were drawn from two sources: the first 160 participants of the ongoing ImmuneRACE study, and over 1,000 subjects contributed by 6 global collaborators. The material from the prospective study consisted of cDNA or gDNA derived from T cells, B-cell-depleted T cells, or PBMCs. Where HLA class I and class II types were available, the types were taken from metadata supplied by the sample provider, not from assay-based typing. A freely available public database, intended as a resource for researchers studying the immune response to SARS-CoV-2, is where the repertoires were released. Nearly every sample came with metadata listing a de-identified subject ID, COVID-19 status, age in years and sex. The dataset comprised deeply sampled blood TCRbeta repertoires from subjects exposed to, actively infected with, or recovered from COVID-19. Study-wide findings and limitations: How much clinical and demographic metadata was included differed by source and by participant, and the metadata was provided uncurated.

The immunoSEQ Assay, a bias-controlled multiplex PCR, was used to amplify TCRbeta CDR3 regions from genomic DNA. Concerning the study's data processing: Nucleated cell counts per sample were estimated from amplification of reference gene primers within the assay. Sequence reads were collapsed and filtered to measure the absolute abundance of every unique TCRbeta CDR3 rearrangement. For each sample, productive Simpson clonality was calculated by taking the square root of Simpson's diversity index across productive rearrangements. TCRdb's version of the immuneACCESS table is confined to in-frame rearrangements and falls short of the full clone set. An unresolved V gene accounts for under half of the shortfall where checked; the remainder is of unknown origin. Clonal size and the V and J genes are those of that table, whereas D and trimming came from the DNA. This sample has 45,000 to 50,000 clones in its table, and 70% to 90% of those were observed once. In total, the top ten clones hold around 30% of the sample.

At one collaborating source in Seattle, patients were enrolled during active infection and were followed longitudinally through the course of disease. Each collaborating institution followed its own protocols to collect whole blood in K2EDTA tubes. For TCRbeta analysis, collaborator samples were shipped as frozen whole blood, as isolated PBMCs, or as DNA extracted from either sample type. As for this clone: What antigen it recognizes has not been identified. The input lacks base qualities; no much larger clone sits a single base away.

The CDR3 has 13 amino acids, counting the end cysteine and phenylalanine. CDR3 DNA is the only sequence kept; it has 39 bases, read in frame from the first base. As encoded in the germline V gene (reference sequence), CDR1 is LNHDA while CDR2 is SQIVND. Trimming removed 4 bases from V and 7 bases from J; the gene matches leave 2 bases unexplained. Sequenced sample: peripheral blood. The V gene is TRBV19 and the J gene is TRBJ2-2; 8 of the junction bases match TRBD1. The clonotype originates from a woman older than 75 with COVID-19, enrolled during active disease. This receptor carries the CDR3 CASSRTGFGELFF. The sequenced DNA: TGTGCCAGTAGTAGGACAGGGTTCGGGGAGCTGTTTTTT.